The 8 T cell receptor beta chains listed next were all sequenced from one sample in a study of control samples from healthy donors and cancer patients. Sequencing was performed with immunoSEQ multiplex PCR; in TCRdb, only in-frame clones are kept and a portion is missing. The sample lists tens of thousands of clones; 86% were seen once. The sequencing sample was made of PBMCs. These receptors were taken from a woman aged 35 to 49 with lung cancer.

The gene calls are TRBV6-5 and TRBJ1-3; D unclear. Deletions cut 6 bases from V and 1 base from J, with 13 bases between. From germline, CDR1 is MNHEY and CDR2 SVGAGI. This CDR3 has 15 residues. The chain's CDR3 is CASSNDGFSGNTIYF. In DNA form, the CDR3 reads TGTGCCAGCAGCAACGACGGTTTTTCTGGAAACACCATATATTTT.

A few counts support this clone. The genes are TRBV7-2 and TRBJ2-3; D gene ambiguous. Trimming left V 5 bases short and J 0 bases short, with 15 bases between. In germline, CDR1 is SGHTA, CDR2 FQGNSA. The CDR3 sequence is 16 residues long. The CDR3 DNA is TGTGCCAGCAGCCCTCCTTTGCTACCGAGCACAGATACGCAGTATTTT. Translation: CASSPPLLPSTDTQYF.

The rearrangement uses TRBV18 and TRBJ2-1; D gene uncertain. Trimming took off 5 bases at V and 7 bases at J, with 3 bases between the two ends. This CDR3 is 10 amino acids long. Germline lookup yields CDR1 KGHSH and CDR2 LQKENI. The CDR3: CASSANEQFF. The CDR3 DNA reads TGTGCCAGCTCAGCGAATGAGCAGTTCTTC. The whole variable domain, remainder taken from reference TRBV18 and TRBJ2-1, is NAGVMQNPRHLVRRRGQEARLRCSPMKGHSHVYWYRQLPEEGLKFMVYLQKENIIDESGMPKERFSAEFPKEGPSILRIQQVVRGDSAAYFCASSANEQFFGPGTRLTVL.

The CDR3: CASSSDQSYEQYF. Written as DNA, the CDR3 is TGTGCCAGCAGCTCGGACCAGTCCTACGAGCAGTACTTC. The chain couples TRBV5-4 to TRBJ2-7; no clear D gene. The CDR3 is 13 residues long. Between the trimmed V and J ends, which lost 3 bases and 1 base, there was a span of 8 bases. Germline lookup yields CDR1 SGHNT and CDR2 YYREEE (reference sequence).

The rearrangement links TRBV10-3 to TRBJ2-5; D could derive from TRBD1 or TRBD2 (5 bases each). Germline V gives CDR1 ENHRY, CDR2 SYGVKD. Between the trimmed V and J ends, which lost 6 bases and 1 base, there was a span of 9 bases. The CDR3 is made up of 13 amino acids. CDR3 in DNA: TGTGCCATCAGGGGACCGCTCCAAGAGACCCAGTACTTC. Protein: CAIRGPLQETQYF.

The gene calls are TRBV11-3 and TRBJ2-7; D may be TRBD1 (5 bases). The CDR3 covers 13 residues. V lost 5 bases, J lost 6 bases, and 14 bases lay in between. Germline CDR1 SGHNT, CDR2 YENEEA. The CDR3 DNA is TGTGCCAGCAGCGTCCTGGGGCTGGGCGAGCAGTACTTC. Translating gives CASSVLGLGEQYF. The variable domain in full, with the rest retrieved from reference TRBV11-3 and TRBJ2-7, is EAGVVQSPRYKIIEKKQPVAFWCNPISGHNTLYWYLQNLGQGPELLIRYENEEAVDDSQLPKDRFSAERLKGVDSTLKIQPAELGDSAVYLCASSVLGLGEQYFGPGTRLTVT.

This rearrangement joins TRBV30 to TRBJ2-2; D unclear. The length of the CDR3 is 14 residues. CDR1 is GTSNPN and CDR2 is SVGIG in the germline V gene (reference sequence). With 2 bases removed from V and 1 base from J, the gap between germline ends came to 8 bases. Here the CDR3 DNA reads TGTGCCTGGAGTAGGCTGCAGAACACCGGGGAGCTGTTTTTT. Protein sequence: CAWSRLQNTGELFF.

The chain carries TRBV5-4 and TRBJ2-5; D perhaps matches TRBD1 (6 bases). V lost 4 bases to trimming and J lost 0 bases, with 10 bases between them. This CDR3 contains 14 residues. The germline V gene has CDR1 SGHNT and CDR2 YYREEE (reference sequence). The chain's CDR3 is CASSRTVYQETQYF. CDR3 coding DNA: TGTGCCAGCAGCCGGACAGTGTACCAAGAGACCCAGTACTTC.